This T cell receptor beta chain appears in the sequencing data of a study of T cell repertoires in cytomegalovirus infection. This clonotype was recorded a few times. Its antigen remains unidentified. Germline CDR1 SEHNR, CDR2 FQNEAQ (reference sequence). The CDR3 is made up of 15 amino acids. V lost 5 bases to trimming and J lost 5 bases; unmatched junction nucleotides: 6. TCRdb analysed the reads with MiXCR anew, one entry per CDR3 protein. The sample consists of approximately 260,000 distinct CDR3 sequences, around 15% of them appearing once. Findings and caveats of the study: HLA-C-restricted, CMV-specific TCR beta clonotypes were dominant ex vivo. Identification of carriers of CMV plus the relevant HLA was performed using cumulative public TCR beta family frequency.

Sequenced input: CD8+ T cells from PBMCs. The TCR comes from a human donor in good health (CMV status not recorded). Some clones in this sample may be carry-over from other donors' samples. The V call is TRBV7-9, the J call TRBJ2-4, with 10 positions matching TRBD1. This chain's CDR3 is CASSVPGTGENIQYF. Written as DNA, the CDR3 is TGTGCCAGCAGCGTTCCCGGGACAGGGGAAAACATTCAGTACTTC.